This is a list of T cell receptor beta chains from one sample in a study of CD8 T cells in Susac syndrome. TCRdb ran MiXCR on the immunoSEQ multiplex PCR reads and lists one entry per CDR3 protein. The sample has some 260,000 distinct CDR3 sequences; around 95% are singletons. What was sequenced was CD4+ T cells from PBMCs. These receptors were collected from a human donor with multiple sclerosis. CDR3s leave out the opening cysteine and the closing phenylalanine or tryptophan. Fields, in order: CDR3 length, V gene, CDR3 protein.

>13|TRBV28
ASSFVAGTTGELF
>14|TRBV6-5
ASSYSGRGLQNIQY
>13|TRBV9
ASSDREKPYNEQF
>13|TRBV4-1
ASSQGASGVYEQY
>13|TRBV5-5
ASSYQRDRGETQY
>12|TRBV2
ASRDRSGQETQY
>15|TRBV10-3
AISESTRGSPYNEQF
>12|TRBV29-1
SVEDLRRATEAF
>13|TRBV6-1
ASSSQDSGANVLT
>14|TRBV2
ASSRTSGANTGELF
>11|TRBV7-2
ASSLALTDTQY
>12|TRBV7-9
ASSRDRAASPLH
>10|TRBV12-3/TRBV12-4
ASSLFRGGYT
>12|TRBV6-6
AMTRGIGVYGYT
>14|TRBV3-1
ASSQHVTGFGETQY
>12|TRBV29-1
SVAHSGGAAEAF
>15|TRBV27
ASSLSGQGGSGETQY
>12|TRBV14
ASSLRTAGDGYT
>12|TRBV5-1
ASSFLPGQETQY
>11|TRBV24-1
ATSPTVTGELF
>13|TRBV4-2
ASSQASGGEETQY
>10|TRBV4-1
ASSNIADTQY
>9|TRBV3-1
ASSQAREQF
>12|TRBV30
AWRPGPTTGELF
>12|TRBV6-6
ASRSTGENYGYT
>11|TRBV7-8
ASSLAPGETQY
>11|TRBV15
ATSRDRNYEQY
>13|TRBV9
ASSSQVTSYNEQF
>13|TRBV7-3
ASSLTGTGASPLH
>10|TRBV2
ASTSANTEAF
>12|TRBV30
AWGKGTGAEKLF
>10|TRBV29-1
SVGAFLETQY
>12|TRBV5-1
ASSSGIFMETQY
>10|TRBV28
ASGDRVSEQY
>11|TRBV24-1
ATRPGPRDGYT
>12|TRBV13
ASSLDRSVDTQY
>12|TRBV7-2
ASSLGQMNTEAF
>11|TRBV25-1
ASSETGYEKLF
>14|TRBV20-1
SVISAGGPRTDTQY
>11|TRBV5-1
ASSLATSGQGF
>13|TRBV12-3/TRBV12-4
ASSFPGQGNNEQF
>15|TRBV28
ASSLLSSGSSYNEQF